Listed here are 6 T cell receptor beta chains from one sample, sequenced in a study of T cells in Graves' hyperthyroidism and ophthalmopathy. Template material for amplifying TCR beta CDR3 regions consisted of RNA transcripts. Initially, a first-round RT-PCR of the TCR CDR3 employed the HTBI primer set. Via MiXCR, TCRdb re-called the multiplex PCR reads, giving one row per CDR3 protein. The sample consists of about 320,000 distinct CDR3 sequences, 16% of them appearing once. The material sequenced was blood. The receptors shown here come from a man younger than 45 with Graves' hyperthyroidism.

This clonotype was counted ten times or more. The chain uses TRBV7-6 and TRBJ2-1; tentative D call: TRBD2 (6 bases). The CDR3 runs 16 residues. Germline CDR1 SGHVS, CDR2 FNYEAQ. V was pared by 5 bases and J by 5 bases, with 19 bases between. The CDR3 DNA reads TGTGCCAGCAGCGAAAAACCGGGACTTAGCAACAATGAGCAGTTCTTC. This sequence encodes CASSEKPGLSNNEQFF.

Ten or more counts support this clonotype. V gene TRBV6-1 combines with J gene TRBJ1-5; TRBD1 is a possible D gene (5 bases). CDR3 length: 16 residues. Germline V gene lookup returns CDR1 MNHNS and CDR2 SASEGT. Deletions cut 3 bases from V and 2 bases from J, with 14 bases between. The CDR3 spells CASSDLRQTRNQPQHF. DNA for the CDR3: TGTGCCAGCAGTGACCTACGACAGACCCGCAATCAGCCCCAGCATTTT.

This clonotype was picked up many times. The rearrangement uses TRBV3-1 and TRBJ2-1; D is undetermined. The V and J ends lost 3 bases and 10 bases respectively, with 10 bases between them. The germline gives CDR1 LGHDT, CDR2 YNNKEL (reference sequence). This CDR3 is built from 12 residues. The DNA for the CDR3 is TGTGCCAGCAGCCACGAAGACGCGGAGCAGTTCTTC. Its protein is CASSHEDAEQFF.

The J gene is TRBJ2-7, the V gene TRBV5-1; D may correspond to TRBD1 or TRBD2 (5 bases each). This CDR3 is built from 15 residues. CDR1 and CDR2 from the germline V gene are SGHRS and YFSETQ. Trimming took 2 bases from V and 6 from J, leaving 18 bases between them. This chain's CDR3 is CASSLVAGTESEQYF. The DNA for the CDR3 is TGCGCCAGCAGCTTAGTTGCTGGGACGGAGAGCGAGCAGTACTTC.

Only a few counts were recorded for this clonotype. The CDR3 sequence: CASRPNFVGSHEQYF. The CDR3 nucleotides read TGTGCCAGCAGACCTAACTTCGTGGGGTCCCACGAGCAGTACTTC. The chain links TRBV11-2 to TRBJ2-7; D unclear. V lost 6 bases and J 5 bases, leaving 20 bases between the germline ends. Germline-derived CDR1 and CDR2 are SGHAT and FQNNGV. The CDR3 covers 15 residues.

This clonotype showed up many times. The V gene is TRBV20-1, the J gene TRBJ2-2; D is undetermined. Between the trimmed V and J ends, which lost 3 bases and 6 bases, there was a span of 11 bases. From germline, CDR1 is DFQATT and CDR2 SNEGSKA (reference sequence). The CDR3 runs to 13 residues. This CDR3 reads CSASGSWAGELFF. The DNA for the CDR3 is TGCAGTGCTAGTGGCAGCTGGGCCGGGGAGCTGTTTTTT.